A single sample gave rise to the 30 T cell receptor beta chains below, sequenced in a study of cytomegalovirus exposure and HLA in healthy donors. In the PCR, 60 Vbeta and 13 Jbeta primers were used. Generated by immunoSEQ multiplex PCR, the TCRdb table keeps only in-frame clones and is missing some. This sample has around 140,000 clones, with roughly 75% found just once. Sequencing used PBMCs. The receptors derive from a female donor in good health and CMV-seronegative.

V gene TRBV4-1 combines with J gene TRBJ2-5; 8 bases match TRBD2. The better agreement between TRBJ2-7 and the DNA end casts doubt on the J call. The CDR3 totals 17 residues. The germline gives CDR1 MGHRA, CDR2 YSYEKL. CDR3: CASSQTGGLRSSYEQYF. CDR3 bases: TGCGCCAGCAGCCAAACGGGGGGGCTACGTTCGTCCTACGAGCAGTACTTC.

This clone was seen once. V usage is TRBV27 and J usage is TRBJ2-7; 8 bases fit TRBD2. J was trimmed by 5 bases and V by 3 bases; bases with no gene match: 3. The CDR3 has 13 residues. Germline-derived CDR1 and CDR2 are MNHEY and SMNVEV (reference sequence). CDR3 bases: TGTGCCAGCAGTTTCGCAGCGGGAGACGAGCAGTACTTC. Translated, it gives CASSFAAGDEQYF.

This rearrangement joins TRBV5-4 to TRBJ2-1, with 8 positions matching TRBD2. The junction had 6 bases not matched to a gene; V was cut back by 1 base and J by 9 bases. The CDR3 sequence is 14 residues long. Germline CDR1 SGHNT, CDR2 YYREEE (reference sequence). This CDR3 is CASSLYGRAPEQFF. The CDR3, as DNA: TGTGCCAGCAGCTTGTACGGGAGGGCGCCTGAGCAGTTCTTC.

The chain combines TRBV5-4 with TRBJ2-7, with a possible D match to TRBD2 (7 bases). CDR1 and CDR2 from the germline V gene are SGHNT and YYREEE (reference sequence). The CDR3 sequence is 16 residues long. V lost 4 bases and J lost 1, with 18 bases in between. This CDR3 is CASSPRGGTSSYEQYF. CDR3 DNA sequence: TGTGCCAGCAGCCCTAGGGGGGGGACATCTTCCTACGAGCAGTACTTC. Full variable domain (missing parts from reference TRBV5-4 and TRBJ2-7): ETGVTQSPTHLIKTRGQQVTLRCSSQSGHNTVSWYQQALGQGPQFIFQYYREEENGRGNFPPRFSGLQFPNYSSELNVNALELDDSALYLCASSPRGGTSSYEQYFGPGTRLTVT.

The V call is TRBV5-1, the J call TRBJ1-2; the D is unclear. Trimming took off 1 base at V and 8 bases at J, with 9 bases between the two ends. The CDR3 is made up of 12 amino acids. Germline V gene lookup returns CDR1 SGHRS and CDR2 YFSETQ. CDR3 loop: CASSLNAGGYTF. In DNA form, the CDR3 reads TGCGCCAGCAGCTTGAACGCCGGGGGCTACACCTTC.

As DNA, the CDR3 is TGTGCCATCAGTGAGTCGCCAGGGGTGGCTTCACCCCTCCACTTT. Translating it yields CAISESPGVASPLHF. V and J are TRBV10-3 and TRBJ1-6, with a weak D call TRBD1 (6 bases). This CDR3 spans 15 amino acids. Germline CDR1 is ENHRY and CDR2 is SYGVKD. V dropped 0 bases and J dropped 9 bases, with 12 bases sitting between them.

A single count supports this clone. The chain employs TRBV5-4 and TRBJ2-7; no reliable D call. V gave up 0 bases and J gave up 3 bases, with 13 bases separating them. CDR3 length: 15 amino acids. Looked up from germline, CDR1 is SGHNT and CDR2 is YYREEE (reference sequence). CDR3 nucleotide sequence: TGTGCCAGCAGCTTGGATCCTGGCGGCTACTACGAGCAGTACTTC. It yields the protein CASSLDPGGYYEQYF.

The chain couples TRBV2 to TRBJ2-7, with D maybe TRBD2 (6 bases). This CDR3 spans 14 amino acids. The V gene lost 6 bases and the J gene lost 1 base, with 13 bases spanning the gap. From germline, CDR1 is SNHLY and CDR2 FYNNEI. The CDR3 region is CASRGLRQSYEQYF. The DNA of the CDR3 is TGTGCCAGCAGGGGACTCCGGCAGTCCTACGAGCAGTACTTC.

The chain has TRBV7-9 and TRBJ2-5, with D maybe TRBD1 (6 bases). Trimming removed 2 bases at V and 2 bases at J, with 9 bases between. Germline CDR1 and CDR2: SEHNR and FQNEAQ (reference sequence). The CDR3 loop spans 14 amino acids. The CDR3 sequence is CASSLTRGQETQYF. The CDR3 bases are TGTGCCAGCAGCTTAACGAGGGGGCAAGAGACCCAGTACTTC.

CDR3 sequence: CASRGSLGLAGGGEQFF. The CDR3 bases are TGTGCCAGCAGGGGTTCGTTGGGACTAGCGGGAGGGGGTGAGCAGTTCTTC. The chain joins TRBV28 to TRBJ2-1, with TRBD2 matching over 16 bases. The CDR3 length is 17 residues. The V segment lost 6 bases and the J segment 9 bases; nucleotides outside the gene matches: 11. Germline V lookup: CDR1 MDHEN, CDR2 SYDVKM. Combining the CDR3 with reference TRBV28 and TRBJ2-1 gives the whole variable domain DVKVTQSSRYLVKRTGEKVFLECVQDMDHENMFWYRQDPGLGLRLIYFSYDVKMKEKGDIPEGYSVSREKKERFSLILESASTNQTSMYLCASRGSLGLAGGGEQFFGPGTRLTVL.

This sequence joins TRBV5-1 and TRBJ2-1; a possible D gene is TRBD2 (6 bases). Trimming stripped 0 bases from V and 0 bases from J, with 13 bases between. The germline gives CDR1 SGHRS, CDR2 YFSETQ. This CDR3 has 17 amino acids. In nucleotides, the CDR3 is TGCGCCAGCAGCTTGGCTGAATTAGCGGCCTCCTACAATGAGCAGTTCTTC. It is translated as CASSLAELAASYNEQFF.

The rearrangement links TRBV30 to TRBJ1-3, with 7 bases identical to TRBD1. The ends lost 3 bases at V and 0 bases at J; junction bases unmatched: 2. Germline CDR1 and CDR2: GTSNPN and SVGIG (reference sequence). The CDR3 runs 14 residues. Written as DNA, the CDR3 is TGTGCCTGGAGGACAGGGATCTCTGGAAACACCATATATTTT. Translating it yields CAWRTGISGNTIYF.

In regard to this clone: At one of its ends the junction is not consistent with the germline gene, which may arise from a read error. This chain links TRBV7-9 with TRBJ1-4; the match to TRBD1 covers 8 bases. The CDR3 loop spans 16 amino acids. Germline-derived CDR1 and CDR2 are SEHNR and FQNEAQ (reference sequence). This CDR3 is CSSSSGTGFENEKLFF. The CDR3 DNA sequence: TGTTCCAGCAGCTCCGGGACAGGTTTCGAGAATGAAAAACTGTTTTTT.

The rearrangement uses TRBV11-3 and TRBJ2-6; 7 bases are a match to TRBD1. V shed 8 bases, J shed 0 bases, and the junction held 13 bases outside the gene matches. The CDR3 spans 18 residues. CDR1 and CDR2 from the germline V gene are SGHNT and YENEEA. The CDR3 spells CASGSTTGHSSGANVLTF. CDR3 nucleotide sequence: TGTGCCAGCGGATCAACGACAGGGCACAGCTCTGGGGCCAACGTCCTGACTTTC.

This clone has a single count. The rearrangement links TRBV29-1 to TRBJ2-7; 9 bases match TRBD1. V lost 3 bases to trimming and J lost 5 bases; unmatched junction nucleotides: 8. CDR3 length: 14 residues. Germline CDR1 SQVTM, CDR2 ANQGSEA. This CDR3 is CSVEATGGYNEQYF. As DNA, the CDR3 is TGCAGCGTTGAGGCAACAGGGGGCTACAACGAGCAGTACTTC.

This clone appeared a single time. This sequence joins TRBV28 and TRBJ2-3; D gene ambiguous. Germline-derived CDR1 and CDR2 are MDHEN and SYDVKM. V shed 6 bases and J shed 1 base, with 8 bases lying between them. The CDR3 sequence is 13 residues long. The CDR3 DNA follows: TGTGCCAGCAGCGCGCCGCGCACAGATACGCAGTATTTT. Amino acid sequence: CASSAPRTDTQYF.

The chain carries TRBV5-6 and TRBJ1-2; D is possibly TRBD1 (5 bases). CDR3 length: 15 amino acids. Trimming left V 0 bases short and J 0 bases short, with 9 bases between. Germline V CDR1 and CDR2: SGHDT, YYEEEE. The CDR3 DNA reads TGTGCCAGCAGCTTGGTCCCAGGGACTAACTATGGCTACACCTTC. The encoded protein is CASSLVPGTNYGYTF.

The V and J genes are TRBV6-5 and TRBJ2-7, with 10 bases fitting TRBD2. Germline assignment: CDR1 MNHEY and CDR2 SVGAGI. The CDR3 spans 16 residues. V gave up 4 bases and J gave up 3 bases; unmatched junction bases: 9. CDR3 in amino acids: CASSFSGTSVVYEQYF. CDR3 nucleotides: TGTGCCAGCAGTTTTAGCGGGACTAGCGTAGTCTACGAGCAGTACTTC.

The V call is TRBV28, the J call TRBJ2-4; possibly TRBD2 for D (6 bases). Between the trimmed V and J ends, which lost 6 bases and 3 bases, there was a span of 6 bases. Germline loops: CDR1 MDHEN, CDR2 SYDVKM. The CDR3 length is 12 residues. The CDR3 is CASREGKNIQYF. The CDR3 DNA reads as TGTGCCAGCAGGGAGGGCAAAAACATTCAGTACTTC.

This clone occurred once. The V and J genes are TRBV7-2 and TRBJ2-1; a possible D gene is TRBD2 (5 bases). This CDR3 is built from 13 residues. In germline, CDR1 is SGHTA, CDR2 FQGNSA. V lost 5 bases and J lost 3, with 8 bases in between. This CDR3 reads CASSRRDYNEQFF. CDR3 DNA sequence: TGTGCCAGCAGCCGCCGGGACTACAATGAGCAGTTCTTC. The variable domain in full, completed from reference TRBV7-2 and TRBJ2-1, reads GAGVSQSPSNKVTEKGKDVELRCDPISGHTALYWYRQSLGQGLEFLIYFQGNSAPDKSGLPSDRFSAERTGGSVSTLTIQRTQQEDSAVYLCASSRRDYNEQFFGPGTRLTVL.

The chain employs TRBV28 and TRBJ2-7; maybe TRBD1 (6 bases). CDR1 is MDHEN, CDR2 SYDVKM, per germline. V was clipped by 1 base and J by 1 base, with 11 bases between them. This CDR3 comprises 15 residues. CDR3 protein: CASSLFGQSSYEQYF. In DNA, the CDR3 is TGTGCCAGCAGTTTATTTGGACAGTCGTCCTACGAGCAGTACTTC.

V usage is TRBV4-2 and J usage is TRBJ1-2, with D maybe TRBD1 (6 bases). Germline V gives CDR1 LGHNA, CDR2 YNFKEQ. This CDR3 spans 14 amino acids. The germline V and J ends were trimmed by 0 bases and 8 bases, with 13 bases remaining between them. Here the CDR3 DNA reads TGTGCCAGCAGCCAAGATTCGCCAGGGGACGGCTACACCTTC. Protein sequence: CASSQDSPGDGYTF.

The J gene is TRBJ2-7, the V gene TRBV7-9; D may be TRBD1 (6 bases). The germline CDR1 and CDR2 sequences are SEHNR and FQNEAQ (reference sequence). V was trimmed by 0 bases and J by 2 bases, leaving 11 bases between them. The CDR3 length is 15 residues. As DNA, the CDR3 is TGTGCCAGCAGCTTAGCTGGGACACGCACCTACGAGCAGTACTTC. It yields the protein CASSLAGTRTYEQYF.

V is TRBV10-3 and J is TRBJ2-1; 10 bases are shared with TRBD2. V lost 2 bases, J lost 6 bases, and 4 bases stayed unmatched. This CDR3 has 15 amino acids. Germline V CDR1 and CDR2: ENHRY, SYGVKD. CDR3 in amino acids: CAISERLAGVNEQFF. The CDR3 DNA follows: TGTGCCATCAGTGAGCGGCTAGCGGGAGTCAATGAGCAGTTCTTC.

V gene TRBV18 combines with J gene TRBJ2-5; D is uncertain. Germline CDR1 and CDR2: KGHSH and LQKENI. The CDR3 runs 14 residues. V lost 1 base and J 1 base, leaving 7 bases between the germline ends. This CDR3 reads CASSPRQIQETQYF. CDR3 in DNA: TGTGCCAGCTCACCACGCCAGATCCAAGAGACCCAGTACTTC.

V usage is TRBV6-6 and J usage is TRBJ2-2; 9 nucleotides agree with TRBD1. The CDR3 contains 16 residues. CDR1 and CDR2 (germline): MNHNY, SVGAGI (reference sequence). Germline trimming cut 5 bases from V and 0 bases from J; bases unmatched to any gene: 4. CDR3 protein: CASSRGQGSNTGELFF. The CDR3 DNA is TGTGCCAGCAGTAGGGGACAGGGATCGAACACCGGGGAGCTGTTTTTT.

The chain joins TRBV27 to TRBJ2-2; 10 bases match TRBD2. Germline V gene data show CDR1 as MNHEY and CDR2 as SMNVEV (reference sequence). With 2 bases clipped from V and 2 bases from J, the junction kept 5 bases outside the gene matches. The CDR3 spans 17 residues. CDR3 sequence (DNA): TGTGCCAGCAGTTTAGGACTAGCGGAAACAAACACCGGGGAGCTGTTTTTT. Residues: CASSLGLAETNTGELFF.

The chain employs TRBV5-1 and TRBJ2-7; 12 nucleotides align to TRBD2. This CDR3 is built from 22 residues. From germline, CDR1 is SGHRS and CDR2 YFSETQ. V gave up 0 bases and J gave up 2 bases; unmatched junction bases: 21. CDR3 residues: CASSLASSGRAGTSAFAYEQYF. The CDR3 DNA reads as TGCGCCAGCAGCTTGGCGTCTAGCGGGAGGGCCGGAACATCGGCATTCGCCTACGAGCAGTACTTC.

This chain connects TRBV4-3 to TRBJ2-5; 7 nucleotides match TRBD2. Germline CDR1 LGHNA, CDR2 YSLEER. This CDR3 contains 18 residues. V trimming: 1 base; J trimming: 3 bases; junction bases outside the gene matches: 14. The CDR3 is CASSQGSSTSLFEETQYF. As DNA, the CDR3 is TGCGCCAGCAGCCAAGGTAGTTCGACTAGCCTCTTTGAAGAGACCCAGTACTTC.

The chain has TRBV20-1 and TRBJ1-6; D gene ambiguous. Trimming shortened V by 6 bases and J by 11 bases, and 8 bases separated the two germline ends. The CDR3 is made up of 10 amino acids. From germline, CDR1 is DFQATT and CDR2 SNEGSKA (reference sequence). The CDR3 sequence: CSAEGPPLHF. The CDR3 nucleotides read TGCAGTGCAGAGGGCCCACCCCTCCACTTT.